This TCR beta chain came from a study of OX40 agonist ivuxolimab in advanced cancers. Looked up from germline, CDR1 is MNHNS and CDR2 is SASEGT. This CDR3 is built from 13 residues. With V trimmed by 8 bases and J by 7 bases, 7 bases remained unmatched. Sequencing used immunoSEQ multiplex PCR; TCRdb keeps in-frame clones, though not all of them. The table has some 41,000 clones, approximately 90% seen once. This clonotype was sampled from an adult with an advanced solid tumor such as melanoma, head and neck, liver or kidney cancer. The specimen comprised CD4+ or CD8+ T cells sorted from blood, sampled in a trial of the OX40 agonist ivuxolimab. The chain joins TRBV6-1 to TRBJ2-1; 8 bases line up with TRBD2. The CDR3 coding sequence is TGTGCCAGCCTACGGCTAGCGGGTAATGAGCAGTTCTTC. As protein: CASLRLAGNEQFF.